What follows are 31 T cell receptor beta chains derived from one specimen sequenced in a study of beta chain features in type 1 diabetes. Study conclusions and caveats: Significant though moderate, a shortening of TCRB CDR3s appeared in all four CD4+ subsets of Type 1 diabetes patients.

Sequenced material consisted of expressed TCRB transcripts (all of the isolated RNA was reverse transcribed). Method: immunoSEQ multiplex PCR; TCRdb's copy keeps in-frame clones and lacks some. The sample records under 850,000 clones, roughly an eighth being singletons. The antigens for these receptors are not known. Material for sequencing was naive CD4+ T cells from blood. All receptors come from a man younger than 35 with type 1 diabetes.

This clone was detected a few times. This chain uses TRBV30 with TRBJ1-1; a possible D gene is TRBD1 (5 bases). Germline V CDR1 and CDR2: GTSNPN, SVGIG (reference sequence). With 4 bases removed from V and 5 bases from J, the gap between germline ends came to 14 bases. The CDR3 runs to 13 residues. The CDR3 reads CAWTRPGGTEAFF. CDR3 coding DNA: TGTGCCTGGACCCGACCTGGGGGAACTGAAGCTTTCTTT.

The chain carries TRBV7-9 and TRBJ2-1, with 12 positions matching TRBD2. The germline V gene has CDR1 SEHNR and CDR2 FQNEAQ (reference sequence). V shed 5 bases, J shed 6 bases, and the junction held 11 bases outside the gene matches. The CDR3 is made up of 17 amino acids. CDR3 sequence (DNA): TGTGCCAGCAGCCTCCCTCCGGGACTAGCGGGCCCCAATGAGCAGTTCTTC. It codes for CASSLPPGLAGPNEQFF.

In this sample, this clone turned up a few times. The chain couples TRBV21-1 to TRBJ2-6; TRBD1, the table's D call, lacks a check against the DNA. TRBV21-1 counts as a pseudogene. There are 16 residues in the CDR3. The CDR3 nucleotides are TGTGCCAGCAGCACCTGGACAGTCTCTGGGGCCAACGTCCTGACTTTC. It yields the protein CASSTWTVSGANVLTF.

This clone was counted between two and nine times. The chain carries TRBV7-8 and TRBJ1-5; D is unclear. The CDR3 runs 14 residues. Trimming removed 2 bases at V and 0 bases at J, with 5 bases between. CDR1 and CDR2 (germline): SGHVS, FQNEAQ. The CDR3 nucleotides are TGTGCCAGCAGCTTAACAGATAGCAATCAGCCCCAGCATTTT. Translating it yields CASSLTDSNQPQHF.

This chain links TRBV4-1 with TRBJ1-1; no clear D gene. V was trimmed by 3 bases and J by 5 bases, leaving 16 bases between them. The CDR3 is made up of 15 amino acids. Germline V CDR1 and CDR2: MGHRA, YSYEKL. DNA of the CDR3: TGCGCCAGCAGCCACCCGGAGCGAGGCGATACTGAAGCTTTCTTT. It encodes CASSHPERGDTEAFF.

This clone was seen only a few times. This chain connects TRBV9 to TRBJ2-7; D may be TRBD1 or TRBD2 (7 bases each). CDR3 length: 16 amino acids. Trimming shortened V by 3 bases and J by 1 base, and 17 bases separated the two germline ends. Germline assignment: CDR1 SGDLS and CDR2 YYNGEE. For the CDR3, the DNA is TGTGCCAGCAGCGCCGGGACAGCGGGGAGGTCCTACGAGCAGTACTTC. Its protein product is CASSAGTAGRSYEQYF.

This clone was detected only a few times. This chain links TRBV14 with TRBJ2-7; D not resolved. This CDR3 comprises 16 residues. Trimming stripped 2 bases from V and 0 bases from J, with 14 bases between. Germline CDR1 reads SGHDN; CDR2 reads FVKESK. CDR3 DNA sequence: TGTGCCAGCAGCCAAATACAGAGGCGCGACTCCTACGAGCAGTACTTC. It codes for CASSQIQRRDSYEQYF. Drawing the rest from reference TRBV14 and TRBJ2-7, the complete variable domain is EAGVTQFPSHSVIEKGQTVTLRCDPISGHDNLYWYRRVMGKEIKFLLHFVKESKQDESGMPNNRFLAERTGGTYSTLKVQPAELEDSGVYFCASSQIQRRDSYEQYFGPGTRLTVT.

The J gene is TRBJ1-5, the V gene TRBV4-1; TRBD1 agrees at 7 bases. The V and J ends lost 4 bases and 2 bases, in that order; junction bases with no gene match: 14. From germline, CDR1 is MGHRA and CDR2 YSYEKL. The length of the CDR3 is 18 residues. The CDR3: CASSPKVQGVVGNQPQHF. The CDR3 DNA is TGCGCCAGCAGCCCCAAGGTCCAGGGGGTAGTTGGCAATCAGCCCCAGCATTTT.

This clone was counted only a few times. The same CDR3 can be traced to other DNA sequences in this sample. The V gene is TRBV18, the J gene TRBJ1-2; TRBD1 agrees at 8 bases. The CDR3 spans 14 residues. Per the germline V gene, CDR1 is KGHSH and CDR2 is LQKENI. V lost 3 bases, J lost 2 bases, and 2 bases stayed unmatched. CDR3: CASSPDRANYGYTF. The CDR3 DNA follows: TGTGCCAGCTCACCGGACAGGGCAAACTATGGCTACACCTTC. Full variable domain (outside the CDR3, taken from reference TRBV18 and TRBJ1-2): NAGVMQNPRHLVRRRGQEARLRCSPMKGHSHVYWYRQLPEEGLKFMVYLQKENIIDESGMPKERFSAEFPKEGPSILRIQQVVRGDSAAYFCASSPDRANYGYTFGSGTRLTVV.

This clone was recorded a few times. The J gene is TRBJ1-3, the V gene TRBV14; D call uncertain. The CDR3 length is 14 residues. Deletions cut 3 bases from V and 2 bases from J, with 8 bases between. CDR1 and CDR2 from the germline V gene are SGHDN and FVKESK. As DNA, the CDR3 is TGTGCCAGCAGCCAGACAAGAGCTGGAAACACCATATATTTT. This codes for CASSQTRAGNTIYF. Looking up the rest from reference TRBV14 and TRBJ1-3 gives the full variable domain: EAGVTQFPSHSVIEKGQTVTLRCDPISGHDNLYWYRRVMGKEIKFLLHFVKESKQDESGMPNNRFLAERTGGTYSTLKVQPAELEDSGVYFCASSQTRAGNTIYFGEGSWLTVV.

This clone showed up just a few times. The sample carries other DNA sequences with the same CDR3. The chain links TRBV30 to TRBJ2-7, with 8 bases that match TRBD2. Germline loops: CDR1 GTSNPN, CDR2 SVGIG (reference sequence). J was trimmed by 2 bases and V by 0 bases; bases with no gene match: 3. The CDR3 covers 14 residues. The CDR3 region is CAWSVGGGPYEQYF. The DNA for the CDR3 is TGTGCCTGGAGTGTAGGCGGGGGGCCCTACGAGCAGTACTTC.

CDR3 region: CASAGTGRQPQHF. CDR3 bases: TGTGCCAGCGCCGGGACAGGGCGTCAGCCCCAGCATTTT. V gene TRBV6-1 combines with J gene TRBJ1-5; 9 nucleotides align to TRBD1. The V segment lost 8 bases and the J segment 6 bases; nucleotides outside the gene matches: 5. The V gene's germline CDR1 is MNHNS and CDR2 SASEGT. The CDR3 runs 13 residues.

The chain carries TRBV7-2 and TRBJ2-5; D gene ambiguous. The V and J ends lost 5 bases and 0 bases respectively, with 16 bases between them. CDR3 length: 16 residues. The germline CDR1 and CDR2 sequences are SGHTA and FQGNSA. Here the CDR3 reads CASSRKIRAYQETQYF. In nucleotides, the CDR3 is TGTGCCAGCAGCCGTAAGATTAGGGCCTACCAAGAGACCCAGTACTTC.

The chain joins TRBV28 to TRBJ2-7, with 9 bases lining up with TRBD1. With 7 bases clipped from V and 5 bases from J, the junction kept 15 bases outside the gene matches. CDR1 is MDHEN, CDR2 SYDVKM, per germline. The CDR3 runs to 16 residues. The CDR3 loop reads CASTSPGTGQGNEQYF. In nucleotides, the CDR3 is TGTGCCAGCACCTCACCTGGGACGGGACAGGGAAACGAGCAGTACTTC.

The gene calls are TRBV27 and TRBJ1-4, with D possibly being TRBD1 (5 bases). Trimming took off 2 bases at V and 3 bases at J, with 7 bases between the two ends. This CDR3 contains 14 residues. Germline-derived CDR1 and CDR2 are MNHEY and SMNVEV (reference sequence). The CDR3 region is CASSLGGANEKLFF. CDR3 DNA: TGTGCCAGCAGTTTAGGGGGGGCTAATGAAAAACTGTTTTTT.

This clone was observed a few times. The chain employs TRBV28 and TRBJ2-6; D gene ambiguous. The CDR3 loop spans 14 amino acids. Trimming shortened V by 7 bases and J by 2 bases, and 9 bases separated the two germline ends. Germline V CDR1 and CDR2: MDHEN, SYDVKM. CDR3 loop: CASTSPTGANVLTF. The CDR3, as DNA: TGTGCCAGCACCTCACCTACTGGGGCCAACGTCCTGACTTTC. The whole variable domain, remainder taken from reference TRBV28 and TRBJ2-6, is DVKVTQSSRYLVKRTGEKVFLECVQDMDHENMFWYRQDPGLGLRLIYFSYDVKMKEKGDIPEGYSVSREKKERFSLILESASTNQTSMYLCASTSPTGANVLTFGAGSRLTVL.

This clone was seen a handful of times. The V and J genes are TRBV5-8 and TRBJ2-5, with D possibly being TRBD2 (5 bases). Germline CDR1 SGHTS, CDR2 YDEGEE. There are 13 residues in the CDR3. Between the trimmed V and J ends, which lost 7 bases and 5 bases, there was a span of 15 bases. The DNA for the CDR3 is TGTGCCAGCCCCCACGGGGTTCGGGAGACCCAGTACTTC. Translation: CASPHGVRETQYF.

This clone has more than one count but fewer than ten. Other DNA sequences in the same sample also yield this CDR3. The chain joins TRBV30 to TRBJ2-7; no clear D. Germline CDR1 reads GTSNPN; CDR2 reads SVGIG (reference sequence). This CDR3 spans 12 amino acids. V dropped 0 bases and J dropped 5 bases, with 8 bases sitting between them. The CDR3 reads CAWSVRGNEQYF. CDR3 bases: TGTGCCTGGAGTGTACGAGGTAACGAGCAGTACTTC.

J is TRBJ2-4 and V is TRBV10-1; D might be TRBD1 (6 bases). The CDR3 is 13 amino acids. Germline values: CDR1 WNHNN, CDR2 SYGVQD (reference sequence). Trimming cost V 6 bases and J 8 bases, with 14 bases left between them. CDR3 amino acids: CASRAQGSDIQYF. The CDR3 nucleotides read TGCGCCAGCAGAGCTCAGGGGAGCGACATTCAGTACTTC.

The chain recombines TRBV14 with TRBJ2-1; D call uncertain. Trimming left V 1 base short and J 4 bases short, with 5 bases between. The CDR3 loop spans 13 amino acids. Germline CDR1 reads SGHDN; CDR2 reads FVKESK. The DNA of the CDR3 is TGTGCCAGCAGCCAAGCGGCGTACAATGAGCAGTTCTTC. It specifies CASSQAAYNEQFF.

The CDR3 coding sequence is TGCGCCAGCAGCTTGGTGGGCCGGGGGCACTACGAGCAGTACTTC. Amino acid sequence: CASSLVGRGHYEQYF. The rearrangement uses TRBV5-1 and TRBJ2-7; either TRBD1 or TRBD2 may fit D (6 bases each). CDR3 length equals 15 residues. CDR1 and CDR2 from the germline V gene are SGHRS and YFSETQ. Trimming shortened V by 0 bases and J by 3 bases, and 13 bases separated the two germline ends.

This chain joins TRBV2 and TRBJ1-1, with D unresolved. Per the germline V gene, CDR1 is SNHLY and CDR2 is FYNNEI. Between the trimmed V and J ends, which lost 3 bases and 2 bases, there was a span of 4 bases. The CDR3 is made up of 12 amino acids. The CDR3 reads CASSDSNTEAFF. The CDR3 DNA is TGTGCCAGCAGTGACAGTAACACTGAAGCTTTCTTT.

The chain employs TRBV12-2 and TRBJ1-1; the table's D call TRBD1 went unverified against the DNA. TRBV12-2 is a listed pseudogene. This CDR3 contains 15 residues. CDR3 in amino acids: CASRLGGQLNTEAFF. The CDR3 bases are TGTGCAAGTCGCTTAGGCGGACAGCTGAACACTGAAGCTTTCTTT.

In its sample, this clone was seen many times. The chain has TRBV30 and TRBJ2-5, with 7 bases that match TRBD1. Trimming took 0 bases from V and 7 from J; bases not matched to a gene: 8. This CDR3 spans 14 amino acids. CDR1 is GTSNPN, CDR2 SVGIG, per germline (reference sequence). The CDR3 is CAWSVKGAGVTQYF. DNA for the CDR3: TGTGCCTGGAGTGTAAAGGGGGCCGGAGTGACCCAGTACTTC.

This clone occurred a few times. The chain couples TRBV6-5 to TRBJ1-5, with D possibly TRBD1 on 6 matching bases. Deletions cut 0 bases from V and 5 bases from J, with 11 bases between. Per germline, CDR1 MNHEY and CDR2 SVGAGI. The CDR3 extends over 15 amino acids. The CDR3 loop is CASSYSGQQYQPQHF. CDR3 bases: TGTGCCAGCAGTTACTCAGGACAGCAGTATCAGCCCCAGCATTTT.

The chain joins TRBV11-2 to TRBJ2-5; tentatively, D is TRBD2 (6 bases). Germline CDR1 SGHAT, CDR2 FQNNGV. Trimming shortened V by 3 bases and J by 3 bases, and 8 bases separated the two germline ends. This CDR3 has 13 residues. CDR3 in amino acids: CASSFRREETQYF. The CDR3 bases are TGTGCCAGCAGCTTCAGGAGGGAAGAGACCCAGTACTTC.

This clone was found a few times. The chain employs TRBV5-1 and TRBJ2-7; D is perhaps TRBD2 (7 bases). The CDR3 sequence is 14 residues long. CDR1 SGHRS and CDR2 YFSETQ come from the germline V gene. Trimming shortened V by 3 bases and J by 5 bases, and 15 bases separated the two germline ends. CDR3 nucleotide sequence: TGCGCCAGCAGCTATGGCAGGGGAGGGGACGAGCAGTACTTC. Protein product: CASSYGRGGDEQYF.

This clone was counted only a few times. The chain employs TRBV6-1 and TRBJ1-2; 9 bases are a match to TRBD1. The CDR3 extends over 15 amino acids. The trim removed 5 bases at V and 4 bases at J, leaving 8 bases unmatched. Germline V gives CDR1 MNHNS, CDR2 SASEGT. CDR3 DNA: TGTGCCAGCAGTCCCACCGGGACAGGGAGCTATGGCTACACCTTC. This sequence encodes CASSPTGTGSYGYTF.

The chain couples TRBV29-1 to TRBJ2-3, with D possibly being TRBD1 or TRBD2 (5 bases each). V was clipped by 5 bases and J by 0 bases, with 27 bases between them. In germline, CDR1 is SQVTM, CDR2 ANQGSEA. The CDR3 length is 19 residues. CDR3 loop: CSVKGRKLGDPLSTDTQYF. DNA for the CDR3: TGCAGCGTTAAGGGACGGAAACTAGGAGACCCTCTTAGCACAGATACGCAGTATTTT.

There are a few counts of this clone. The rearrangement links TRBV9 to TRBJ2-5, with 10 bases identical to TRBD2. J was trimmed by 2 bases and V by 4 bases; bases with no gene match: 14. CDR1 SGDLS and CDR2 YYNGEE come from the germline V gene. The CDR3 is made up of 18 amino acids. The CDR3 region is CASSHGSSGGREQETQYF. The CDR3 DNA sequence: TGTGCCAGCAGCCACGGGTCTAGCGGGGGCAGGGAACAAGAGACCCAGTACTTC.

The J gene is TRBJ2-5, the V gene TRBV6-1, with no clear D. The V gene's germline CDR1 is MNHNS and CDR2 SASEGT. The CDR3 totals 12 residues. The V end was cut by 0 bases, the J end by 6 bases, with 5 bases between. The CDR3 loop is CASSEAGKTQYF. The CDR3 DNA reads TGTGCCAGCAGTGAAGCAGGAAAGACCCAGTACTTC.